These T cell receptor beta chains were read from a single sample in a study of breast tumors, draining lymph nodes, adjacent tissues. MiXCR, applied by TCRdb to the multiplex PCR reads, yields one record per CDR3 protein. Of fewer than 250,000 distinct CDR3 sequences in the sample, less than 40% are singletons; the top ten hold about 1.4%. The sequenced sample was axillary lymph node tissue. All receptors derive from a female donor with breast cancer. Some clones in this sample may be carry-over from other donors' samples. Each CDR3 is given with its conserved first and last residue. The D gene is left open where the match is weak. Clone size is given for some rows only: seen once, a few or many times, or a class if the clone is expanded.

v_call: TRBV4-1
d_call: NA
clone_size: many
j_call: TRBJ2-1
cdr3_aa: CASAEGGRWSNEQFF
cdr3_nt: TGCGCCAGCGCGGAGGGCGGTCGCTGGTCCAATGAGCAGTTCTTC

v_call: TRBV27
d_call: NA
clone_size: NA
j_call: TRBJ1-3
cdr3_aa: CASPYYPTRDKRNTIYF
cdr3_nt: TGTGCCAGCCCTTACTACCCGACCCGGGACAAGAGAAACACCATATATTTT

v_call: TRBV7-2
d_call: TRBD2
clone_size: NA
j_call: TRBJ2-2
cdr3_aa: CASSLGPLMAGGPPGELSF
cdr3_nt: TGTGCCAGCAGCTTAGGCCCGTTGATGGCGGGAGGGCCCCCCGGGGAGCTGTCTTTT

v_call: TRBV25-1
d_call: NA
clone_size: many
j_call: TRBJ1-2
cdr3_aa: CASSENYGYTF
cdr3_nt: TGTGCCAGCAGTGAAAACTATGGCTACACCTTC

v_call: TRBV20-1
d_call: NA
clone_size: many
j_call: TRBJ2-1
cdr3_aa: CSARDSDNEQFF
cdr3_nt: TGCAGTGCACGGGACTCCGACAATGAGCAGTTCTTC

v_call: TRBV9
d_call: NA
clone_size: many
j_call: TRBJ1-6
cdr3_aa: CASSRRGEVGSPLHF
cdr3_nt: TGTGCCAGCAGCCGTAGAGGGGAAGTGGGTTCACCCCTCCACTTT

v_call: TRBV7-9
d_call: NA
clone_size: NA
j_call: TRBJ2-1
cdr3_aa: CASNPRRVGGETYHERFF
cdr3_nt: TGTGCCAGCAATCCCCGGCGGGTCGGGGGCGAGACCTACCATGAGCGGTTCTTC

v_call: TRBV9
d_call: NA
clone_size: NA
j_call: TRBJ2-7
cdr3_aa: CASSFYICSARAGGYEQYF
cdr3_nt: NA

v_call: TRBV2
d_call: TRBD1
clone_size: NA
j_call: TRBJ2-6
cdr3_aa: CATRDRGLSSGANVLTF
cdr3_nt: TGTGCTACCCGGGACAGGGGCCTTAGCTCTGGGGCCAACGTCCTGACTTTC

v_call: TRBV4-2
d_call: TRBD1
clone_size: many
j_call: TRBJ1-5
cdr3_aa: CASSQVLGDRGSQPQHF
cdr3_nt: TGTGCCAGCAGCCAAGTGCTCGGGGACAGGGGGAGTCAGCCCCAGCATTTT

v_call: TRBV12-5
d_call: TRBD2
clone_size: many
j_call: TRBJ2-1
cdr3_aa: CASGSGLAGGASSYNEQFF
cdr3_nt: TGTGCTAGTGGTTCCGGACTAGCGGGAGGCGCCAGCTCCTACAATGAGCAGTTCTTC

v_call: TRBV10-1
d_call: NA
clone_size: many
j_call: TRBJ2-3
cdr3_aa: CAQACPWGTQYF
cdr3_nt: TGCGCCCAAGCCTGCCCCTGGGGTACGCAGTATTTT